Presented here are 10 T cell receptor beta chains from one specimen sequenced in a study of cytotoxic CD8 clonotypes in ibrutinib-treated CLL. Profiled with immunoSEQ multiplex PCR; TCRdb holds only in-frame clones, not every one. The data show tens of thousands of clones, with about 70% seen just once and more than 6% held by the top ten. The sequencing used PBMCs, collected at disease progression, from a patient treated with ibrutinib. The receptors stem from a human donor with chronic lymphocytic leukemia.

The gene calls are TRBV5-4 and TRBJ2-7, with 7 bases identical to TRBD2. Germline V gene data show CDR1 as SGHNT and CDR2 as YYREEE (reference sequence). CDR3 size: 14 residues. Trimming took 4 bases from V and 6 from J; bases not matched to a gene: 10. The CDR3 loop is CASSPGVAGTEQYF. CDR3 nucleotide sequence: TGTGCCAGCAGCCCCGGAGTAGCGGGTACCGAGCAGTACTTC.

This sequence joins TRBV7-6 and TRBJ2-7; TRBD1 or TRBD2 may be the D gene (5 bases each). From germline, CDR1 is SGHVS and CDR2 FNYEAQ. This CDR3 contains 17 residues. V lost 1 base and J 2 bases, leaving 18 bases between the germline ends. The CDR3 is CASSLGRGQGDPYEQYF. The CDR3 DNA reads TGTGCCAGCAGCTTAGGCCGCGGGCAGGGCGATCCCTACGAGCAGTACTTC.

This clone has just a few counts. This chain uses TRBV4-1 with TRBJ1-2; D gene ambiguous. CDR3 length: 11 residues. Trimming removed 0 bases from V and 8 bases from J, with 4 bases in between. Germline CDR1 is MGHRA and CDR2 is YSYEKL. The CDR3 here is CASSQELGYTF. The CDR3 nucleotides read TGCGCCAGCAGCCAAGAGCTAGGCTACACCTTC.

There are a few counts of this clone. The CDR3 sequence is CASSVSSASGTIEQFF. The CDR3 nucleotides are TGTGCCAGCAGCGTGTCTTCGGCTAGCGGGACTATTGAACAGTTCTTC. The chain carries TRBV7-8 and TRBJ2-1, with TRBD2 matching over 9 bases. Germline lookup yields CDR1 SGHVS and CDR2 FQNEAQ. There are 16 residues in the CDR3. The V segment lost 5 bases and the J segment 13 bases; nucleotides outside the gene matches: 18.

By frequency in the sample, this clone is medium-sized. This specimen includes other DNA sequences encoding the same CDR3. The gene calls are TRBV5-1 and TRBJ2-7, with TRBD2 matching over 9 bases. The V gene end was trimmed by 2 bases and the J gene end by 2 bases; junction bases not matched to a gene: 5. The CDR3 spans 15 residues. Germline assignment: CDR1 SGHRS and CDR2 YFSETQ. In DNA, the CDR3 is TGCGCCAGCAGCTTAAAGCTAGCGGGGACCTACGAGCAGTACTTC. It yields the protein CASSLKLAGTYEQYF.

Only a few counts were recorded for this clone. The rearrangement joins TRBV7-9 to TRBJ2-2, with D tentatively TRBD1 (5 bases). The CDR3 consists of 15 residues. Germline V gene data show CDR1 as SEHNR and CDR2 as FQNEAQ (reference sequence). V was shortened by 4 bases and J by 4 bases, with 13 bases between the two germline ends. The CDR3 DNA reads TGTGCCAGCAGCTCGTCAGGGCCGAGCACCGGGGAGCTGTTTTTT. Residues: CASSSSGPSTGELFF.

V and J are TRBV25-1 and TRBJ2-1; 8 positions agree with TRBD1. J lost 4 bases, V lost 1 base, and 3 bases had no gene match. Germline CDR1 reads MGHDK; CDR2 reads SYGVNS. The CDR3 consists of 15 residues. CDR3 in amino acids: CASSELDRAYNEQFF. The CDR3 DNA reads as TGTGCCAGCAGTGAATTGGACAGGGCGTACAATGAGCAGTTCTTC.

This chain uses TRBV28 with TRBJ2-7, with D perhaps being TRBD1 or TRBD2 (5 bases each). CDR3 length equals 12 residues. V lost 6 bases, J lost 4 bases, and 10 bases lay in between. Germline CDR1 is MDHEN and CDR2 is SYDVKM. CDR3 protein: CASRRGRYEQYF. CDR3 sequence (DNA): TGTGCCAGCAGACGGGGCCGGTACGAGCAGTACTTC. Supplemented by reference TRBV28 and TRBJ2-7, the full variable domain reads DVKVTQSSRYLVKRTGEKVFLECVQDMDHENMFWYRQDPGLGLRLIYFSYDVKMKEKGDIPEGYSVSREKKERFSLILESASTNQTSMYLCASRRGRYEQYFGPGTRLTVT.

Only a few counts were recorded for this clone. The chain carries TRBV14 and TRBJ1-1; no definite D call. The V end lost 4 bases, the J end lost 1 base, and 16 bases lay between the germline ends. This CDR3 has 16 residues. The germline V gene has CDR1 SGHDN and CDR2 FVKESK. The CDR3 sequence is CASSPIWGGGNTEAFF. For the CDR3, the DNA is TGTGCCAGCAGCCCGATATGGGGTGGAGGGAACACTGAAGCTTTCTTT.

The rearrangement links TRBV5-8 to TRBJ2-1; TRBD1 agrees at 7 bases. The CDR3 loop spans 17 amino acids. Germline V CDR1 and CDR2: SGHTS, YDEGEE. V lost 4 bases to trimming and J lost 0 bases; unmatched junction nucleotides: 10. CDR3 protein: CASSPGTAQSSYNEQFF. For the CDR3, the DNA is TGTGCCAGCAGCCCAGGGACAGCACAGAGCTCCTACAATGAGCAGTTCTTC. The whole variable domain, filled in from reference TRBV5-8 and TRBJ2-1, reads EAGVTQSPTHLIKTRGQQATLRCSPISGHTSVYWYQQALGLGLQFLLWYDEGEERNRGNFPPRFSGRQFPNYSSELNVNALELEDSALYLCASSPGTAQSSYNEQFFGPGTRLTVL.